This T cell receptor beta chain was observed in a study of regulatory T cells in long-lasting Graves disease. Turning to this clonotype: Its specificity is not known.

Whole-study findings and limits: Patients whose Graves' disease persisted exhibited lower TCR diversity than those newly diagnosed.

Time point defined: newly diagnosed GD, antithyroid drugs for less than 3 months. The TCR library was made from RNA that had been extracted from PBMCs in TRIzol. In building TCR beta libraries, iRepertoire HTBI primers were used together with Arm-PCR of CDR3 regions. TCRdb redid the calling of the multiplex PCR reads with MiXCR, one entry per CDR3 protein. Of hundreds of thousands of distinct CDR3 sequences in the sample, 16% were seen once. These records were also assigned to another study, of T cells in Graves' hyperthyroidism and ophthalmopathy. As reported in that work: The model identified upcoming ophthalmopathy a median roughly 6.5 months ahead of onset.

This receptor was taken from a man aged 18 to 29 with Graves disease. This specimen was peripheral blood mononuclear cells (PBMCs), taken at new diagnosis, from a patient treated with antithyroid drugs.

CDR3 sequence: CASSQFSFAYEQYF. In DNA, the CDR3 is TGTGCCAGCAGCCAATTCTCGTTTGCCTACGAGCAGTACTTC. The chain is built from TRBV14 and TRBJ2-7; the D is unclear. Germline CDR1 and CDR2: SGHDN and FVKESK. The CDR3 consists of 14 residues. Trimming took off 2 bases at V and 2 bases at J, with 10 bases between the two ends.